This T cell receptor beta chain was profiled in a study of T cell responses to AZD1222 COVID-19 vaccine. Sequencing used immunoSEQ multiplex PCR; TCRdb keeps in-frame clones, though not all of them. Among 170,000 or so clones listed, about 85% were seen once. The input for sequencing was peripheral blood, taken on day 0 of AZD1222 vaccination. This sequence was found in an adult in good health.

CDR3 residues: CASSPRQGAGTGELFF. The CDR3 nucleotides are TGTGCCAGCTCACCCCGACAGGGGGCCGGCACCGGGGAGCTGTTTTTT. This chain links TRBV18 with TRBJ2-2; the match to TRBD1 covers 10 bases. V lost 3 bases, J lost 4 bases, and 5 bases stayed unmatched. The V gene's germline CDR1 is KGHSH and CDR2 LQKENI. CDR3 length: 16 amino acids.